The 22 T cell receptor beta chains below all came from one sample that was sequenced in a study of CXCR3-negative and CXCR3-positive naive CD8 T cells. The study made its TRB cDNA libraries by 5' RACE, adding UMI labels. TCRdb re-called the 5' RACE reads; one entry per CDR3 protein, DNA not given. Listed are 100,000 to 150,000 distinct CDR3 sequences; 0.45% to 0.55% falls within the top ten. The sample comprised naive CXCR3- CD8+ T cells from blood. This sample's subset: CD45RO-CCR7+CD27+CD95- naive CD8+ T cells lacking CXCR3 (TNR3-). The receptor source for this set is a human donor in good health. Some clones in this sample may be carry-over from other donors' samples.

The chain uses TRBV12-3 or TRBV12-4 and TRBJ2-5; TCRdb returns TRBD2, unconfirmable since there is no DNA. This CDR3 contains 17 residues. The CDR3 spells CASSLGGRGRTRETQYF.

The chain employs TRBV28 and TRBJ2-1; TCRdb reports TRBD1, a call that lacks DNA to check it against. The CDR3 is 13 residues long. Germline CDR1 and CDR2: MDHEN and SYDVKM. CDR3 sequence: CASSLLTGNEQFF.

The chain employs TRBV12-3 or TRBV12-4 and TRBJ1-2; TCRdb reports TRBD1, a call that lacks DNA to check it against. CDR3 length equals 13 residues. This CDR3 reads CASTPTGSYGYTF.

CDR3 protein: CASSPPGQGNVDEQFF. The chain recombines TRBV28 with TRBJ2-1; lacking DNA, the TRBD1 call made by TCRdb goes unchecked. The germline V gene encodes CDR1 MDHEN and CDR2 SYDVKM. This CDR3 comprises 16 residues.

The rearrangement joins TRBV12-3 or TRBV12-4 to TRBJ2-5; TCRdb lists TRBD1, though no DNA is available to test this call. The CDR3 extends over 13 amino acids. The CDR3 region is CASRQGTQETQYF.

The chain combines TRBV29-1 with TRBJ2-1; TCRdb's D call, TRBD1, is unchecked because there is no DNA. Germline loops: CDR1 SQVTM, CDR2 ANQGSEA. There are 11 residues in the CDR3. The CDR3 sequence is CSVAGSNEQFF.

The J gene is TRBJ2-7, the V gene TRBV4-2; TCRdb's D gene call, TRBD2, goes unchecked for lack of DNA. The CDR3 covers 18 residues. Germline V gene sequence: CDR1 LGHNA, CDR2 YNFKEQ. The chain's CDR3 is CASSQDRIGLAISYEQYF.

The genes are TRBV7-9 and TRBJ2-1; TCRdb lists TRBD1, though no DNA is available to test this call. Germline loops: CDR1 SEHNR, CDR2 FQNEAQ (reference sequence). This CDR3 contains 13 residues. This chain's CDR3 is CASSLGGINEQFF.

The J gene is TRBJ2-7, the V gene TRBV7-2; with no DNA, the TCRdb D assignment of TRBD1 cannot be verified. Germline CDR1 SGHTA, CDR2 FQGNSA. The CDR3 spans 17 residues. CDR3 sequence: CASSLVSRGLSSYEQYF. Complete variable domain (other parts from reference TRBV7-2 and TRBJ2-7): GAGVSQSPSNKVTEKGKDVELRCDPISGHTALYWYRQSLGQGLEFLIYFQGNSAPDKSGLPSDRFSAERTGGSVSTLTIQRTQQEDSAVYLCASSLVSRGLSSYEQYFGPGTRLTVT.

The chain couples TRBV14 to TRBJ2-7; TCRdb names TRBD2, which stays unverified in the absence of DNA. CDR3 length equals 17 residues. In germline, CDR1 is SGHDN, CDR2 FVKESK. CDR3 loop: CASSQEVTAGPSYEQYF. Together with reference TRBV14 and TRBJ2-7, the CDR3 gives the full variable domain: EAGVTQFPSHSVIEKGQTVTLRCDPISGHDNLYWYRRVMGKEIKFLLHFVKESKQDESGMPNNRFLAERTGGTYSTLKVQPAELEDSGVYFCASSQEVTAGPSYEQYFGPGTRLTVT.

The rearrangement uses TRBV7-9 and TRBJ2-7; the D gene TCRdb calls, TRBD1, cannot be checked with no DNA. Germline V gene lookup returns CDR1 SEHNR and CDR2 FQNEAQ (reference sequence). The CDR3 is 16 residues long. CDR3 in amino acids: CASSLPAGHSRHEQYF.

The chain is built from TRBV11-2 and TRBJ2-7; the TCRdb D gene call, TRBD1, has no DNA to confirm it. The CDR3 contains 14 residues. Germline lookup yields CDR1 SGHAT and CDR2 FQNNGV. The CDR3 spells CASSVGTGFDEQYF.

The rearrangement links TRBV20-1 to TRBJ2-1; TCRdb reports TRBD1, a call that lacks DNA to check it against. This CDR3 is built from 14 residues. Per the germline V gene, CDR1 is DFQATT and CDR2 is SNEGSKA (reference sequence). This CDR3 reads CSARGQGEANEQFF.

The V and J genes are TRBV11-3 and TRBJ2-5; checking the TCRdb D call of TRBD2 is not possible without DNA. The CDR3 spans 14 residues. The germline V gene has CDR1 SGHNT and CDR2 YENEEA. CDR3 residues: CASSSRTRQETQYF.

The rearrangement uses TRBV18 and TRBJ1-1; TCRdb designates TRBD1, a call that cannot be tested without DNA. Germline values: CDR1 KGHSH, CDR2 LQKENI. The CDR3 spans 15 residues. This CDR3 is CASSPPKGRSTEAFF.

The chain employs TRBV4-1 and TRBJ2-5. CDR3 length: 13 residues. Germline V gives CDR1 MGHRA, CDR2 YSYEKL. The CDR3 loop reads CASSQDRSETQYF.

V is TRBV20-1 and J is TRBJ2-1. This CDR3 has 16 amino acids. Germline V gives CDR1 DFQATT, CDR2 SNEGSKA (reference sequence). CDR3 loop: CSARDYLTSSYNEQFF.

The gene calls are TRBV7-9 and TRBJ1-2. Germline V lookup: CDR1 SEHNR, CDR2 FQNEAQ (reference sequence). The CDR3 has 15 residues. The CDR3 is CASSPGMSAYYGYTF.

The chain carries TRBV4-1 and TRBJ2-7; lacking DNA, the TRBD1 call made by TCRdb goes unchecked. The CDR3 covers 13 residues. Per the germline V gene, CDR1 is MGHRA and CDR2 is YSYEKL. CDR3 residues: CASSVARDYEQYF.

The chain links TRBV12-3 or TRBV12-4 to TRBJ2-5. The CDR3 covers 13 residues. CDR3 in amino acids: CASSLGREETQYF.

The chain couples TRBV12-3 or TRBV12-4 to TRBJ2-7; TCRdb designates TRBD1, a call that cannot be tested without DNA. This CDR3 contains 15 residues. CDR3: CASSLIYRGEDEQYF.

V gene TRBV11-3 combines with J gene TRBJ2-5; no DNA is available, so the TRBD1 call from TCRdb remains unchecked. The length of the CDR3 is 16 residues. Germline values: CDR1 SGHNT, CDR2 YENEEA. CDR3: CASSPSGTGGRETQYF.